This T cell receptor beta chain is from a study of early T cells in non-severe SARS-CoV-2 infection. Study-wide context: Chains were not paired, and sequencing was done on bulk RNA from unsorted whole blood. Study-level results: Reliance on VDJdb matching favored anti-spike CD8 responses; private and CD4 specificities were missed.

The TCR library protocol attached unique molecular identifiers to the individual cDNA molecules. TCRdb used MiXCR to reprocess the 5' RACE reads, holding one entry per CDR3 protein. This table holds tens of thousands of distinct CDR3 sequences, less than 14% found once. CDR1 is SQVTM and CDR2 is ANQGSEA in the germline V gene. The CDR3 loop spans 12 amino acids. Trimming cost V 4 bases and J 5 bases, with 11 bases left between them. This clonotype came up many times. Its antigen remains unidentified. The sequence came from an adult who was a healthcare worker with PCR-confirmed SARS-CoV-2 infection or an uninfected control (not recorded which). The specimen sequenced was whole blood. The gene calls are TRBV29-1 and TRBJ2-5; possibly TRBD2 for D (5 bases). CDR3 loop: CSVGLAGETQYF. CDR3 bases: TGCAGCGTTGGGCTAGCTGGGGAGACCCAGTACTTC.